Shown below are 5 T cell receptor beta chains from a single sample sequenced in a study of cytomegalovirus exposure and HLA in healthy donors. The PCR had 60 Vbeta and 13 Jbeta primers. TCRdb keeps only in-frame clones here, not all; method: immunoSEQ multiplex PCR. The listing contains approximately 110,000 clones. Material: PBMCs. The source of these receptors is a man between 18 and 35 years old in good health and CMV-seronegative.

The V gene is TRBV30, the J gene TRBJ1-3, with D tentatively TRBD1 (5 bases). V shed 7 bases and J shed 3 bases, with 16 bases lying between them. Looked up from germline, CDR1 is GTSNPN and CDR2 is SVGIG (reference sequence). The CDR3 runs 14 residues. For the CDR3, the DNA is TGTGCCTATAACGGGGGGGGTTTTGGAAACACCATATATTTT. It translates to CAYNGGGFGNTIYF.

The genes are TRBV27 and TRBJ1-1; a weak D match, TRBD1 (5 bases). The length of the CDR3 is 15 residues. With 3 bases removed from V and 1 base from J, the gap between germline ends came to 12 bases. Germline lookup yields CDR1 MNHEY and CDR2 SMNVEV (reference sequence). The chain's CDR3 is CASSLGGASNTEAFF. The CDR3 bases are TGTGCCAGCAGTTTGGGAGGGGCTTCGAACACTGAAGCTTTCTTT.

This chain uses TRBV2 with TRBJ2-1; 8 bases match TRBD1. The CDR3 is 13 amino acids. Trimming at V came to 6 bases and at J to 5 bases, leaving 3 bases not matched to a gene. CDR1 SNHLY and CDR2 FYNNEI come from the germline V gene. CDR3 region: CASRATGDNEQFF. The CDR3 region has the DNA TGTGCCAGCAGGGCGACAGGGGACAATGAGCAGTTCTTC.

The chain uses TRBV28 and TRBJ2-5, with D possibly TRBD2 on 6 matching bases. This CDR3 contains 16 residues. Germline-derived CDR1 and CDR2 are MDHEN and SYDVKM. The V and J ends lost 7 bases and 2 bases respectively, with 20 bases between them. This CDR3 is CASTPLGGELQETQYF. The CDR3 region has the DNA TGTGCCAGCACTCCCCTGGGGGGAGAACTTCAAGAGACCCAGTACTTC.

The gene calls are TRBV5-3 and TRBJ1-1, with D perhaps TRBD1 (5 bases). TRBV5-3 is classed as an ORF, of uncertain function. The CDR3 covers 16 residues. Trimming stripped 3 bases from V and 5 bases from J, with 20 bases between. This CDR3 is CARSSTWGGTRTEAFF. The CDR3 region has the DNA TGTGCCAGAAGCTCTACGTGGGGGGGTACGCGGACTGAAGCTTTCTTT.